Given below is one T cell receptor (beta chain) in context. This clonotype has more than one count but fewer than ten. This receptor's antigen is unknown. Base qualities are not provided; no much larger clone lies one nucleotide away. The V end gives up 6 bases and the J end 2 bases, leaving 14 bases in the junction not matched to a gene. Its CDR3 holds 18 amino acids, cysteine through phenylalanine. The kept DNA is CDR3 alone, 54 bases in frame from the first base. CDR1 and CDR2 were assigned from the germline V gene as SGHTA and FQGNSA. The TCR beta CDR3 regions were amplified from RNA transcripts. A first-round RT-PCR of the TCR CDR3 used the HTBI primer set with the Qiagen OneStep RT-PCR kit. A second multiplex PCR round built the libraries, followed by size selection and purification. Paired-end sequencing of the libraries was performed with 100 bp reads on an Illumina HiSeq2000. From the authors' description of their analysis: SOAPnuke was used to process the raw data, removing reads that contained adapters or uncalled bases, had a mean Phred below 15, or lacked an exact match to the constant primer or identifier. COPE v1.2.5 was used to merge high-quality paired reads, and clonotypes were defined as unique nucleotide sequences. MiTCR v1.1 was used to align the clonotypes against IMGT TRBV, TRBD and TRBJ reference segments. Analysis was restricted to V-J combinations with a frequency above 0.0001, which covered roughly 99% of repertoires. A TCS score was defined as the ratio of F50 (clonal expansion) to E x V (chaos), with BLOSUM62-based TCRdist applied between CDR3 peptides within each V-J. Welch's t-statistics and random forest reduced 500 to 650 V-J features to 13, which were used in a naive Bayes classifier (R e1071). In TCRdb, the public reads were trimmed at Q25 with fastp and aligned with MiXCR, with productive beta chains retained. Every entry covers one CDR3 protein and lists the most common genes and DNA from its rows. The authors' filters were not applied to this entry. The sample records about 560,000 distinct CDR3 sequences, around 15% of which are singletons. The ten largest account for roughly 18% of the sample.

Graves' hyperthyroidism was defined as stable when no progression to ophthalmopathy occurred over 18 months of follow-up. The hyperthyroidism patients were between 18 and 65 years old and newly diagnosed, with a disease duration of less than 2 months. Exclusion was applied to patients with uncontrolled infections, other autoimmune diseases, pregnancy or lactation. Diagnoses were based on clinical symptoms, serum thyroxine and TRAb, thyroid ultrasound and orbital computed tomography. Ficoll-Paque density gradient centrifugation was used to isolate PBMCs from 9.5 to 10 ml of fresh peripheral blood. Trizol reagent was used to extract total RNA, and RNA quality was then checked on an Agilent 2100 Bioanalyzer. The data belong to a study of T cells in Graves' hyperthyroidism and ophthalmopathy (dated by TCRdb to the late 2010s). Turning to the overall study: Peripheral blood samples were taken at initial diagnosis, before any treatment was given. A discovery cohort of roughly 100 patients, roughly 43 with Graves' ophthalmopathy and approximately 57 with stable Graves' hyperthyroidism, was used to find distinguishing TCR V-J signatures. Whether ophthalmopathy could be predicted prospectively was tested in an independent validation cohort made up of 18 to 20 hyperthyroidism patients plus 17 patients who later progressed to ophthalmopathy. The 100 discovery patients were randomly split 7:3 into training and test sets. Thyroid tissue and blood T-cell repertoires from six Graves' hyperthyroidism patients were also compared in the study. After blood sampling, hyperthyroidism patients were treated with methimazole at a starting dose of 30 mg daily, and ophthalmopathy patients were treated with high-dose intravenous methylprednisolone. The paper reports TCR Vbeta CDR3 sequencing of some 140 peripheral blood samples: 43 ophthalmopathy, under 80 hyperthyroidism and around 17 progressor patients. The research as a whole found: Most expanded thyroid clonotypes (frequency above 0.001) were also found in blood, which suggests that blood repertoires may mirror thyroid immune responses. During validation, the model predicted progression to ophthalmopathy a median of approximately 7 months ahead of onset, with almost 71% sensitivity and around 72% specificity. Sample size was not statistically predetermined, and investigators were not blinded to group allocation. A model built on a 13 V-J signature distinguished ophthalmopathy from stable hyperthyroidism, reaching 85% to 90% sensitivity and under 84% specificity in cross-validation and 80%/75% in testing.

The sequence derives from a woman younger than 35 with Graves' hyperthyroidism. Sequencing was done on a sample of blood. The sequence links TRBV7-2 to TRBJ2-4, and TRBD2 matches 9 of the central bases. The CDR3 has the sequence CASRNRGSASGTKNIQYF. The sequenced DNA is TGTGCCAGCAGAAATAGAGGGTCCGCTAGCGGGACCAAAAACATTCAGTACTTC. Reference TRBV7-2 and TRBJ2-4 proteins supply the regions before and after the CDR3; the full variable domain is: GAGVSQSPSNKVTEKGKDVELRCDPISGHTALYWYRQSLGQGLEFLIYFQGNSAPDKSGLPSDRFSAERTGGSVSTLTIQRTQQEDSAVYLCASRNRGSASGTKNIQYFGAGTRLSVL.